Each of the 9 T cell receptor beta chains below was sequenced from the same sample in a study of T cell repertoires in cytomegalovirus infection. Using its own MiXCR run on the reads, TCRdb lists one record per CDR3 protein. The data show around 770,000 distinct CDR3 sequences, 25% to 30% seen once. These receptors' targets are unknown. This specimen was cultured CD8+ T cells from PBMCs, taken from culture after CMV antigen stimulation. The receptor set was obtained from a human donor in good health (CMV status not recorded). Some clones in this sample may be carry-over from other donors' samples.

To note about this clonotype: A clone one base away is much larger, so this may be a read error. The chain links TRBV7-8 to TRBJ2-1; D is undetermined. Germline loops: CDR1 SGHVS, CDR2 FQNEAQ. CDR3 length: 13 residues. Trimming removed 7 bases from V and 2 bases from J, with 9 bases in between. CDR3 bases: TGTGCCAGCACCTTCCCGACCTACAATGAGCAGTTCTTC. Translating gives CASTFPTYNEQFF. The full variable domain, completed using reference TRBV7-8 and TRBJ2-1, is GAGVSQSPRYKVAKRGQDVALRCDPISGHVSLFWYQQALGQGPEFLTYFQNEAQLDKSGLPSDRFFAERPEGSVSTLKIQRTQQEDSAVYLCASTFPTYNEQFFGPGTRLTVL.

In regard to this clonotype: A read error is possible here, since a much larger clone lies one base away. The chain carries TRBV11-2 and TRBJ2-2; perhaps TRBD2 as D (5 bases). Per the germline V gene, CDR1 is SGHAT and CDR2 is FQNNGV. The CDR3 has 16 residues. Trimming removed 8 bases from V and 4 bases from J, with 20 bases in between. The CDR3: CASYYNPEASTGELFF. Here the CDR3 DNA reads TGTGCCAGCTACTACAATCCGGAGGCCAGCACCGGGGAGCTGTTTTTT. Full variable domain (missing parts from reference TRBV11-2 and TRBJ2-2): EAGVAQSPRYKIIEKRQSVAFWCNPISGHATLYWYQQILGQGPKLLIQFQNNGVVDDSQLPKDRFSAERLKGVDSTLKIQPAKLEDSAVYLCASYYNPEASTGELFFGEGSRLTVL.

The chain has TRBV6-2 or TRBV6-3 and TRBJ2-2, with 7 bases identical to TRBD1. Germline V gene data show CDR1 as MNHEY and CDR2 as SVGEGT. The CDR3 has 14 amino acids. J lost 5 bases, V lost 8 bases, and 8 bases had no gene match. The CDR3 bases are TGTGCCAGCGAGGGGGCCCTCCATACCGGGGAGCTGTTTTTT. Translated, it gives CASEGALHTGELFF.

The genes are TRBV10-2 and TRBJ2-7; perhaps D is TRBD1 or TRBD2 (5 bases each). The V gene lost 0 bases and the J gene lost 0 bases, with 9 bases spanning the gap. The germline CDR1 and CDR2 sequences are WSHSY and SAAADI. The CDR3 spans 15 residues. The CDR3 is CASSESLGTSYEQYF. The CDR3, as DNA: TGCGCCAGCAGTGAGTCGTTGGGGACCTCCTACGAGCAGTACTTC.

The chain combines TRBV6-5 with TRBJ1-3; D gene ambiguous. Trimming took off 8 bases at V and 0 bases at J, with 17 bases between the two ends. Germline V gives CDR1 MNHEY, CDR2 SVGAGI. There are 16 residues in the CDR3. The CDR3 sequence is CASGVGPMSSGNTIYF. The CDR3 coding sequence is TGTGCCAGCGGCGTAGGACCCATGAGCTCTGGAAACACCATATATTTT.

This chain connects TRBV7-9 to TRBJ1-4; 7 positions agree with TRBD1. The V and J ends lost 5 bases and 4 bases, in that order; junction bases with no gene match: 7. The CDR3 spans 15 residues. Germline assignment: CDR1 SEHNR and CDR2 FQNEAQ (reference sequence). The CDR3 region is CASSPPGTVNEKLFF. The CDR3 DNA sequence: TGTGCCAGCAGCCCCCCCGGGACAGTTAATGAAAAACTGTTTTTT.

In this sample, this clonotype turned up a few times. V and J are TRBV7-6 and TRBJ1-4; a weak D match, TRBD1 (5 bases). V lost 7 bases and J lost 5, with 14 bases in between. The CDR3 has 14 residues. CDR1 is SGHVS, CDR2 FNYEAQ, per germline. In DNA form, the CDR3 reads TGTGCCAGCACCCCAGGGAGAGAGAATGAAAAACTGTTTTTT. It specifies CASTPGRENEKLFF.

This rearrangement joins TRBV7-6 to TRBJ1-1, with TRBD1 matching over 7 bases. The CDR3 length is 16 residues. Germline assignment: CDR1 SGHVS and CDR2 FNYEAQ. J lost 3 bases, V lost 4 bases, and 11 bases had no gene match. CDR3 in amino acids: CASSSSQGPEYTEAFF. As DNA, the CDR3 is TGTGCCAGCAGCTCCTCACAGGGGCCCGAGTACACTGAAGCTTTCTTT.

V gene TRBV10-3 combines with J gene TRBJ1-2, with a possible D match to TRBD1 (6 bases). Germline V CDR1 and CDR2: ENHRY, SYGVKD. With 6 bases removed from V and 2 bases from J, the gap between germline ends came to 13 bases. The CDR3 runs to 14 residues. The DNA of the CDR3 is TGTGCCATCAGGGACGGACAGAAAAACTATGGCTACACCTTC. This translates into CAIRDGQKNYGYTF.